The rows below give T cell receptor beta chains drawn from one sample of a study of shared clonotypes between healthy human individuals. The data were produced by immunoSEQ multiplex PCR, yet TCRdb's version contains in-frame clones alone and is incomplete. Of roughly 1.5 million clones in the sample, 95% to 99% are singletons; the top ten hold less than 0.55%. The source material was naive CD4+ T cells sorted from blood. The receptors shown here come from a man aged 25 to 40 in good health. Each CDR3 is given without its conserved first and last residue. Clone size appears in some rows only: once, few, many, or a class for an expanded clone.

AWRRGTILGEGRRQPQH	17	.	TRBV30	TRBJ1-5
ASSPDRTYNEQF	12	.	TRBV18	TRBJ2-1
ASSTLTLYSRTGELF	15	.	TRBV19	TRBJ2-2
ASIGYRKRTAGDEKLF	16	.	TRBV5-1	TRBJ1-4
ASSKAPRTGANYEQY	15	.	TRBV21-1	TRBJ2-7
ASSLTASNTGELF	13	.	TRBV5-1	TRBJ2-2
ASSLAGTSGRVGTDTQY	17	.	TRBV5-1	TRBJ2-3
AHSPGLMGYT	10	.	TRBV2	TRBJ1-2
ASSERVGVSYEQY	13	.	TRBV25-1	TRBJ2-7
ASSLGTGGTQPQH	13	.	TRBV27	TRBJ1-5
ASSPPSETQY	10	once	TRBV28	TRBJ2-5
ASSFFGSNTGELF	13	.	TRBV7-2	TRBJ2-2
ASSLASGEQY	10	.	TRBV5-5	TRBJ2-7
ASSLLAGGQKYEQY	14	.	TRBV13	TRBJ2-7
ASTGTGVFEQY	11	.	TRBV6-1	TRBJ2-7